The 14 T cell receptor beta chains presented below share a single source sample, sequenced in a study of PD-1 blockade in classical Hodgkin lymphoma. As to time point: newly diagnosed, previously untreated cHL patient sample. The CD8+ T cells came from thawed PBMCs through magnetic negative selection. The protocol was immunoSEQ multiplex PCR, while the TCRdb copy is restricted to in-frame clones and leaves out a portion. The sample holds about 5,000 clones, 70% to 90% seen once. Sequenced input: CD8+ T cells from blood. The receptor set was obtained from a human donor with classical Hodgkin lymphoma.

The rearrangement links TRBV7-6 to TRBJ1-5, with D hard to call. V was pared by 0 bases and J by 8 bases, with 14 bases between. This CDR3 has 15 residues. The germline V gene encodes CDR1 SGHVS and CDR2 FNYEAQ. CDR3 bases: TGTGCCAGCAGCTTAGCGTGGGGTCCGGTAGAGCCCCAGCATTTT. It yields the protein CASSLAWGPVEPQHF.

The rearrangement joins TRBV6-5 to TRBJ1-2; TRBD1 aligns across 7 bases. Trimming removed 0 bases from V and 4 bases from J; junction bases left unmatched: 5. Germline V CDR1 and CDR2: MNHEY, SVGAGI. This CDR3 region has 15 residues. The CDR3 DNA is TGTGCCAGCAGTTACTCCTCGACAGGGACCTATGGCTACACCTTC. It yields the protein CASSYSSTGTYGYTF.

This clone was seen once. The chain carries TRBV30 and TRBJ2-5; D may be TRBD1 (5 bases). The CDR3 spans 13 residues. In germline, CDR1 is GTSNPN, CDR2 SVGIG (reference sequence). The V end was cut by 2 bases, the J end by 9 bases, with 16 bases between. CDR3 sequence (DNA): TGTGCCTGGAGTATTAGTAGTCAAGGGGCCCAGTACTTC. This sequence encodes CAWSISSQGAQYF.

There are a few counts of this clone. The chain recombines TRBV1 with TRBJ1-6. TRBV1 has pseudogene status. The CDR3 contains 8 residues. The CDR3 loop is CTSSPLHF. The CDR3 DNA follows: TGCACCAGCTCACCCCTCCACTTT.

The gene calls are TRBV4-1 and TRBJ1-4, with D maybe TRBD1 (6 bases). V lost 6 bases and J lost 4, with 12 bases in between. The germline CDR1 and CDR2 sequences are MGHRA and YSYEKL. This CDR3 is 14 amino acids long. In nucleotides, the CDR3 is TGCGCCAGCAGGGACAGTCACCTTAATGAAAAACTGTTTTTT. Translated, it gives CASRDSHLNEKLFF.

The chain employs TRBV27 and TRBJ2-7; D remains unclear. V shed 1 base and J shed 2 bases, with 6 bases lying between them. Germline CDR1 is MNHEY and CDR2 is SMNVEV (reference sequence). The CDR3 loop spans 13 amino acids. The CDR3 here is CASSLFPTYEQYF. CDR3 sequence (DNA): TGTGCCAGCAGTTTATTCCCCACCTACGAGCAGTACTTC.

The chain uses TRBV13 and TRBJ2-1; 10 nucleotides align to TRBD2. The V gene end was trimmed by 5 bases and the J gene end by 7 bases; junction bases not matched to a gene: 8. Germline V gene sequence: CDR1 PRHDT, CDR2 FYEKMQ (reference sequence). The CDR3 is 15 residues long. CDR3 sequence (DNA): TGTGCCAGCAGCCCGGGACTAGCGTATGGTAATGAGCAGTTCTTC. Protein sequence: CASSPGLAYGNEQFF.

The rearrangement uses TRBV4-1 and TRBJ2-1; 11 nucleotides align to TRBD2. V was pared by 0 bases and J by 6 bases, with 4 bases of the junction left unmatched. The CDR3 is 16 amino acids. Germline V gives CDR1 MGHRA, CDR2 YSYEKL. The CDR3 sequence is CASSQDSGRGGNEQFF. As DNA, the CDR3 is TGCGCCAGCAGCCAAGATAGCGGGAGGGGCGGCAATGAGCAGTTCTTC.

The chain combines TRBV5-6 with TRBJ2-7; weak D call: TRBD1 (6 bases). Trimming shortened V by 1 base and J by 2 bases, and 10 bases separated the two germline ends. Germline V lookup: CDR1 SGHDT, CDR2 YYEEEE. There are 14 residues in the CDR3. CDR3 region: CASSLYDRPYEQYF. Here the CDR3 DNA reads TGTGCCAGCAGCTTGTACGACAGGCCCTACGAGCAGTACTTC.

This clone has just one count. The chain links TRBV25-1 to TRBJ2-3, with D perhaps assigned TRBD1 or TRBD2 (5 bases each). The germline V gene has CDR1 MGHDK and CDR2 SYGVNS. The V and J ends lost 5 bases and 4 bases respectively, with 13 bases between them. The CDR3 is 14 amino acids. The CDR3 loop is CASSKGRGPDTQYF. The CDR3 coding sequence is TGTGCCAGCAGTAAGGGGCGAGGGCCAGATACGCAGTATTTT.

The chain links TRBV21-1 to TRBJ2-6; the table assigns TRBD1, which was not confirmed against the DNA. TRBV21-1 is classified as a pseudogene. This CDR3 region has 18 residues. The CDR3, as DNA: TGTGCCAGCAGCAAACGGGCGGAGAGGGGGCATGGGGCCAACGTCCTGACTTTC. It is translated as CASSKRAERGHGANVLTF.

CDR3 nucleotides: TGTGCCAGCAGCTTAGCAGGGAACACTGAAGCTTTCTTT. Translating gives CASSLAGNTEAFF. The chain joins TRBV11-1 to TRBJ1-1; D gene ambiguous. With 0 bases removed from V and 1 base from J, the gap between germline ends came to 3 bases. Germline-derived CDR1 and CDR2 are SGHAT and FQDESV (reference sequence). The CDR3 covers 13 residues.

This clone was seen only once. The rearrangement links TRBV28 to TRBJ2-1; D unclear. Looked up from germline, CDR1 is MDHEN and CDR2 is SYDVKM. This CDR3 region has 17 residues. The V gene lost 2 bases and the J gene lost 6 bases, with 20 bases spanning the gap. This CDR3 is CASSLLYYQHNGNEQFF. The CDR3 region has the DNA TGTGCCAGCAGTTTACTTTACTACCAGCACAATGGCAATGAGCAGTTCTTC.

This clone came up once. V usage is TRBV6-4 and J usage is TRBJ2-2, with TRBD2 as a possible D gene (5 bases). The CDR3 is 13 amino acids. V shed 6 bases and J shed 4 bases, with 9 bases lying between them. Germline V gives CDR1 MRHNA, CDR2 SNTAGT. The CDR3 sequence: CASSLEGTGELFF. The CDR3 DNA reads as TGTGCCAGCAGCCTCGAGGGCACCGGGGAGCTGTTTTTT.